These T cell receptor beta chains were read from a single sample in a study of post-analysis software for immune sequencing data. Using its own MiXCR run on the PCR reads, TCRdb lists one record per CDR3 protein. The repertoire includes 430,000 or so distinct CDR3 sequences, about 39% of them detected once, and 6% to 9% sits in the top ten. The sequenced sample consisted of blood. These receptors all come from a girl aged 2-15 years with multiple sclerosis. CDR3s include the opening cysteine and the closing phenylalanine or tryptophan. D genes are given only for firm matches. Size values are once, few and many counts, or a class for expanded clones, and some rows have none.

CDR3 protein: CSVDGPSGLAGSYEQFF
CDR3 DNA: TGCAGCGTTGATGGCCCCTCGGGACTAGCGGGATCATATGAGCAGTTCTTC
D gene: TRBD2
V gene: TRBV29-1
clone size: few
J gene: TRBJ2-1

CDR3 protein: CAIRGIGYTF
CDR3 DNA: TGTGCCATCAGAGGGATTGGCTACACCTTC
D gene: NA
V gene: TRBV12-3/TRBV12-4
clone size: NA
J gene: TRBJ1-2

CDR3 protein: CASSKTSGNTEAFF
CDR3 DNA: TGCGCCAGCAGTAAAACGTCGGGGAACACTGAAGCTTTCTTT
D gene: NA
V gene: TRBV4-1
clone size: NA
J gene: TRBJ1-1

CDR3 protein: CSARGLAVYEQYF
CDR3 DNA: TGCAGTGCTAGGGGACTAGCGGTGTACGAGCAGTACTTC
D gene: TRBD2
V gene: TRBV20-1
clone size: NA
J gene: TRBJ2-7

CDR3 protein: CASSQELRGTREAKNIQYF
CDR3 DNA: TGTGCCAGCAGCCAAGAACTCAGGGGGACCCGGGAAGCCAAAAACATTCAGTACTTC
D gene: TRBD1
V gene: TRBV4-2
clone size: NA
J gene: TRBJ2-4

CDR3 protein: CSARGLAGETQYF
CDR3 DNA: TGCAGTGCTAGAGGGCTAGCGGGGGAGACCCAGTACTTC
D gene: TRBD2
V gene: TRBV20-1
clone size: NA
J gene: TRBJ2-5

CDR3 protein: CASRERITKNIQYF
CDR3 DNA: TGTGCCAGCAGGGAAAGGATCACCAAAAACATTCAGTACTTC
D gene: NA
V gene: TRBV2
clone size: NA
J gene: TRBJ2-4

CDR3 protein: CASSLANSNTGELFF
CDR3 DNA: TGTGCCAGCAGCTTGGCCAACTCGAACACCGGGGAGCTGTTTTTT
D gene: NA
V gene: TRBV7-8
clone size: few
J gene: TRBJ2-2

CDR3 protein: CSVRGRFYGEQYF
CDR3 DNA: TGCAGCGTTCGTGGGCGATTTTATGGCGAGCAGTACTTC
D gene: NA
V gene: TRBV29-1
clone size: few
J gene: TRBJ2-7

CDR3 protein: CASLRLADSYNEQFF
CDR3 DNA: TGTGCCAGCTTAAGACTAGCGGACTCCTACAATGAGCAGTTCTTC
D gene: TRBD2
V gene: TRBV18
clone size: NA
J gene: TRBJ2-1

CDR3 protein: CASSNRLAIYEQYF
CDR3 DNA: TGTGCCAGCAGCAACCGCCTAGCGATCTACGAGCAGTACTTC
D gene: NA
V gene: TRBV6-6
clone size: NA
J gene: TRBJ2-7

CDR3 protein: CASSQDESWAFF
CDR3 DNA: TGCGCCAGCAGCCAAGACGAATCCTGGGCTTTCTTT
D gene: NA
V gene: TRBV4-1
clone size: few
J gene: TRBJ1-1

CDR3 protein: CSALLAGGSTDTQYF
CDR3 DNA: TGCAGCGCGCTACTAGCGGGGGGAAGCACAGATACGCAGTATTTT
D gene: TRBD2
V gene: TRBV29-1
clone size: NA
J gene: TRBJ2-3

CDR3 protein: CASRTTGALKNIQYF
CDR3 DNA: TGTGCCAGCAGAACCACAGGGGCGCTCAAAAACATTCAGTACTTC
D gene: TRBD1
V gene: TRBV28
clone size: few
J gene: TRBJ2-4

CDR3 protein: CSGGQGPRVTEAFF
CDR3 DNA: TGCAGCGGTGGACAGGGGCCTCGGGTCACTGAAGCTTTCTTT
D gene: TRBD1
V gene: TRBV29-1
clone size: NA
J gene: TRBJ1-1

CDR3 protein: CASSSVYYEQYF
CDR3 DNA: TGTGCCAGCAGCTCTGTTTACTACGAGCAGTACTTC
D gene: NA
V gene: TRBV7-9
clone size: NA
J gene: TRBJ2-7

CDR3 protein: CASSLGNSGTYEQYF
CDR3 DNA: TGCGCCAGCAGCTTGGGAAATAGCGGGACCTACGAGCAGTACTTC
D gene: TRBD2
V gene: TRBV5-1
clone size: NA
J gene: TRBJ2-7

CDR3 protein: CATSAEGRTDAQYF
CDR3 DNA: TGTGCCACCAGCGCCGAGGGAAGGACAGATGCGCAGTATTTT
D gene: NA
V gene: TRBV10-3
clone size: few
J gene: TRBJ2-3

CDR3 protein: CASSLAGTGFQETQYF
CDR3 DNA: TGTGCCAGCAGCTTAGCGGGGACAGGGTTCCAAGAGACCCAGTACTTC
D gene: TRBD1
V gene: TRBV7-6
clone size: NA
J gene: TRBJ2-5

CDR3 protein: CASSLGQGAIQETQYF
CDR3 DNA: TGTGCCAGCAGTCTGGGACAGGGGGCGATCCAAGAGACCCAGTACTTC
D gene: TRBD1
V gene: TRBV28
clone size: few
J gene: TRBJ2-5

CDR3 protein: CASGERVSDFYGYTF
CDR3 DNA: TGTGCCAGCGGAGAACGGGTTTCAGATTTCTATGGCTACACCTTC
D gene: NA
V gene: TRBV12-3/TRBV12-4
clone size: NA
J gene: TRBJ1-2

CDR3 protein: CASSVTGGRFAEQFF
CDR3 DNA: TGTGCCAGCAGTGTCACGGGGGGCAGGTTTGCGGAGCAGTTCTTC
D gene: NA
V gene: TRBV6-1
clone size: few
J gene: TRBJ2-1

CDR3 protein: CASSRTSRETQYF
CDR3 DNA: TGTGCCAGCAGTCGGACTAGCCGGGAGACCCAGTACTTC
D gene: TRBD2
V gene: TRBV2
clone size: NA
J gene: TRBJ2-5

CDR3 protein: CASSPLGQGAPYEQYF
CDR3 DNA: TGTGCCAGCAGCCCGCTCGGACAGGGGGCTCCCTACGAGCAGTACTTC
D gene: TRBD1
V gene: TRBV2
clone size: NA
J gene: TRBJ2-7

CDR3 protein: CSVKSSRRGEKAKIRNIQYF
CDR3 DNA: TGCAGTGTCAAAAGTTCACGGCGGGGGGAGAAGGCTAAAATAAGAAACATTCAGTACTTC
D gene: TRBD2
V gene: TRBV20-1
clone size: few
J gene: TRBJ2-4

CDR3 protein: CASSLRAGGVDETQYF
CDR3 DNA: TGCGCCAGCAGCTTGAGGGCGGGAGGAGTAGACGAGACCCAGTACTTC
D gene: TRBD2
V gene: TRBV5-1
clone size: once
J gene: TRBJ2-5

CDR3 protein: CASSLGHSTDTQYF
CDR3 DNA: TGTGCCAGCAGCTTAGGACATAGCACAGATACGCAGTATTTT
D gene: NA
V gene: TRBV7-3
clone size: many
J gene: TRBJ2-3

CDR3 protein: CASSLLGAFF
CDR3 DNA: TGTGCCAGCAGTTTGTTGGGGGCTTTCTTT
D gene: NA
V gene: TRBV12-3/TRBV12-4
clone size: few
J gene: TRBJ1-1

CDR3 protein: CASRQDLTTEAFF
CDR3 DNA: TGTGCCAGCAGGCAGGACCTGACCACTGAAGCTTTCTTT
D gene: NA
V gene: TRBV12-3/TRBV12-4
clone size: NA
J gene: TRBJ1-1

CDR3 protein: CASSRERTAIYGYTF
CDR3 DNA: TGTGCCAGCAGCCGAGAAAGGACAGCAATCTATGGCTACACCTTC
D gene: NA
V gene: TRBV7-9
clone size: NA
J gene: TRBJ1-2

CDR3 protein: CASGLVLGENTEAFF
CDR3 DNA: TGTGCTAGTGGTTTGGTATTGGGAGAAAACACTGAAGCTTTCTTT
D gene: NA
V gene: TRBV12-5
clone size: NA
J gene: TRBJ1-1

CDR3 protein: CASKGIPGQGLNQPQHF
CDR3 DNA: TGTGCCAGCAAGGGTATCCCGGGACAGGGATTGAATCAGCCCCAGCATTTT
D gene: TRBD1
V gene: TRBV28
clone size: few
J gene: TRBJ1-5

CDR3 protein: CASIKLAERDYNEQFF
CDR3 DNA: TGTGCCAGCATCAAACTAGCGGAGAGGGACTACAATGAGCAGTTCTTC
D gene: TRBD2
V gene: TRBV7-9
clone size: few
J gene: TRBJ2-1

CDR3 protein: CASSGVDRQETQYF
CDR3 DNA: TGCGCCAGCAGCGGCGTTGACAGGCAAGAGACCCAGTACTTC
D gene: NA
V gene: TRBV5-1
clone size: NA
J gene: TRBJ2-5

CDR3 protein: CASSLEGWYSPLHF
CDR3 DNA: TGTGCCAGCAGTTTGGAAGGGTGGTATTCACCCCTCCACTTT
D gene: NA
V gene: TRBV27
clone size: NA
J gene: TRBJ1-6

CDR3 protein: CASSFKRGEQFF
CDR3 DNA: TGTGCCAGCAGTTTCAAGCGGGGGGAGCAGTTCTTC
D gene: TRBD2
V gene: TRBV11-2
clone size: NA
J gene: TRBJ2-1

CDR3 protein: CASSYPYTEAFF
CDR3 DNA: TGTGCCAGCAGTTACCCCTACACTGAAGCTTTCTTT
D gene: NA
V gene: TRBV6-5
clone size: NA
J gene: TRBJ1-1

CDR3 protein: CSAKLAGRVNEQFF
CDR3 DNA: TGCAGTGCAAAGTTAGCAGGGAGGGTCAATGAGCAGTTCTTC
D gene: TRBD2
V gene: TRBV20-1
clone size: NA
J gene: TRBJ2-1

CDR3 protein: CASSFNRVSAFF
CDR3 DNA: TGTGCCAGCAGCTTCAACAGGGTCTCGGCTTTCTTT
D gene: NA
V gene: TRBV7-9
clone size: NA
J gene: TRBJ1-1

CDR3 protein: CASAKTGRAYGYTF
CDR3 DNA: TGTGCCAGCGCAAAGACAGGGCGGGCCTATGGCTACACCTTC
D gene: TRBD1
V gene: TRBV27
clone size: NA
J gene: TRBJ1-2

CDR3 protein: CASSQEVAGITNYGYTF
CDR3 DNA: TGTGCCAGCAGCCAAGAAGTGGCAGGGATCACTAACTATGGCTACACCTTC
D gene: NA
V gene: TRBV3-1
clone size: NA
J gene: TRBJ1-2

CDR3 protein: CASSQLPSTGQQTQYF
CDR3 DNA: TGTGCCAGCAGCCAACTTCCTTCGACAGGTCAACAGACCCAGTACTTC
D gene: NA
V gene: TRBV3-1
clone size: NA
J gene: TRBJ2-5

CDR3 protein: CASSQEEGYEQYF
CDR3 DNA: TGCGCCAGCAGCCAAGAGGAGGGCTACGAGCAGTACTTC
D gene: NA
V gene: TRBV4-3
clone size: few
J gene: TRBJ2-7

CDR3 protein: CASSVASGTLSSYNEQFF
CDR3 DNA: TGTGCCAGCAGCGTAGCTTCCGGGACGTTGAGCTCCTACAATGAGCAGTTCTTC
D gene: NA
V gene: TRBV9
clone size: few
J gene: TRBJ2-1

CDR3 protein: CSHRDNEKLFF
CDR3 DNA: TGCAGCCACAGGGATAATGAAAAACTGTTTTTT
D gene: NA
V gene: TRBV29-1
clone size: few
J gene: TRBJ1-4

CDR3 protein: CASSQVPTSGETQYF
CDR3 DNA: TGCGCCAGCAGCCAAGTCCCAACTAGCGGAGAGACCCAGTACTTC
D gene: TRBD2
V gene: TRBV4-1
clone size: NA
J gene: TRBJ2-5

CDR3 protein: CSARGYSSSYNEQFF
CDR3 DNA: TGCAGTGCTAGAGGTTATTCGAGCTCCTACAATGAGCAGTTCTTC
D gene: NA
V gene: TRBV20-1
clone size: NA
J gene: TRBJ2-1

CDR3 protein: CASSQDGFSGANVLTF
CDR3 DNA: TGCGCCAGCAGCCAAGATGGGTTCTCTGGGGCCAACGTCCTGACTTTC
D gene: NA
V gene: TRBV4-3
clone size: NA
J gene: TRBJ2-6

CDR3 protein: CASSCQGVGTEAFF
CDR3 DNA: TGTGCCAGCAGTTGCCAGGGCGTGGGGACTGAAGCTTTCTTT
D gene: NA
V gene: TRBV12-3/TRBV12-4
clone size: NA
J gene: TRBJ1-1

CDR3 protein: CASSFVVAGYNEQFF
CDR3 DNA: TGTGCCAGCAGTTTCGTGGTAGCGGGGTACAATGAGCAGTTCTTC
D gene: TRBD2
V gene: TRBV28
clone size: NA
J gene: TRBJ2-1

CDR3 protein: CSARDPKVEDTQYF
CDR3 DNA: TGCAGTGCTAGAGATCCGAAAGTGGAGGATACGCAGTATTTT
D gene: NA
V gene: TRBV20-1
clone size: NA
J gene: TRBJ2-3

CDR3 protein: CASRLAPEGTEAFF
CDR3 DNA: TGCGCCAGCAGACTCGCACCGGAGGGCACTGAAGCTTTCTTT
D gene: NA
V gene: TRBV5-1
clone size: NA
J gene: TRBJ1-1

CDR3 protein: CASSGPRQGPGYTF
CDR3 DNA: TGCGCCAGCAGCGGCCCTCGCCAGGGACCTGGCTACACCTTC
D gene: NA
V gene: TRBV5-1
clone size: NA
J gene: TRBJ1-2

CDR3 protein: CASSSDRDAQPQHF
CDR3 DNA: TGTGCCAGCAGCTCCGACAGGGACGCTCAGCCCCAGCATTTT
D gene: TRBD1
V gene: TRBV7-9
clone size: NA
J gene: TRBJ1-5

CDR3 protein: CSALKGQLYNQLQHF
CDR3 DNA: TGCAGTGCTTTAAAGGGACAGCTATACAATCAGCTCCAGCATTTT
D gene: TRBD1
V gene: TRBV20-1
clone size: few
J gene: TRBJ1-5

CDR3 protein: CASSIGGRGNEQFF
CDR3 DNA: TGTGCCAGTAGTATTGGAGGGAGGGGCAATGAGCAGTTCTTC
D gene: TRBD2
V gene: TRBV19
clone size: many
J gene: TRBJ2-1

CDR3 protein: CSARVGTDIYYEQYF
CDR3 DNA: TGCAGCGCCCGAGTTGGGACTGATATCTACTACGAGCAGTACTTC
D gene: NA
V gene: TRBV29-1
clone size: NA
J gene: TRBJ2-7

CDR3 protein: CASSLAKDRRSYEQYF
CDR3 DNA: TGTGCCAGCAGCTTAGCGAAAGACAGGAGAAGCTACGAGCAGTACTTC
D gene: NA
V gene: TRBV7-2
clone size: NA
J gene: TRBJ2-7

CDR3 protein: CASRGQGDSYEQYF
CDR3 DNA: TGTGCCAGCAGGGGACAGGGGGACTCCTACGAGCAGTACTTC
D gene: TRBD1
V gene: TRBV28
clone size: few
J gene: TRBJ2-7

CDR3 protein: CSAPDRVKSPLHF
CDR3 DNA: TGCAGTGCCCCGGACAGGGTTAAATCACCCCTCCACTTT
D gene: TRBD1
V gene: TRBV20-1
clone size: NA
J gene: TRBJ1-6